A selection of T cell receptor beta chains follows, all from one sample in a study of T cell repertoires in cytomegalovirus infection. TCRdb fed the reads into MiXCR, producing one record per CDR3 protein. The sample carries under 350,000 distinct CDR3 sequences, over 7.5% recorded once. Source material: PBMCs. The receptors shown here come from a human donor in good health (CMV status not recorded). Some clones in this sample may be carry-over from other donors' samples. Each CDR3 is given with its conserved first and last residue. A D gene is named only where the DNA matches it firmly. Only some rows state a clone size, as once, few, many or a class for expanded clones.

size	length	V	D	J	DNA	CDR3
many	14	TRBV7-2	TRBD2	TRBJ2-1	TGTGCCAGCAACTACGGGAGGGCCTACAATGAGCAGTTCTTC	CASNYGRAYNEQFF
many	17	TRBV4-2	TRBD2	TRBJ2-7	TGTGCCAGCAGCCAAGTTGTGGGCGGGGGGGCGATGGACGAGCAGTACTTC	CASSQVVGGGAMDEQYF
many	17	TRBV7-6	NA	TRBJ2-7	TGTGCCAGCAGCCTAAACCCGGGAGTTGGGCTTGGGAACGAGCAGTACTTC	CASSLNPGVGLGNEQYF
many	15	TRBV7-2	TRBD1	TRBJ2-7	TGTGCCAGCAGCCCGAGGACAGGGGTGGTTAACGAGCAGTACTTC	CASSPRTGVVNEQYF
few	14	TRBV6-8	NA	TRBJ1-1	TGTGCCAGCAGTTACAGGGAAGGAGGCACTGAAGCTTTCTTT	CASSYREGGTEAFF
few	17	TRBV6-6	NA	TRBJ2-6	TGTGCCAGCAGTCCCGGGACAAGGCTCTCTGGGGCCAACGTCCTGACTTTC	CASSPGTRLSGANVLTF
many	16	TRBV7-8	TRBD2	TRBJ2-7	TGTGCCAGCAGCTTAGCGTTTAGCGGGAGCCTCTACGAGCAGTACTTC	CASSLAFSGSLYEQYF
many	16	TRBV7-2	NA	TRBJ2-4	TGTGCCAGCAGCTTGGCTGCCATCCTAGCCAAAAACATTCAGTACTTC	CASSLAAILAKNIQYF
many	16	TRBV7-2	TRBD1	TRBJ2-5	TGTGCCAGCAGCTTAGCGCCGACGGGGACAGAAGAGACCCAGTACTTC	CASSLAPTGTEETQYF
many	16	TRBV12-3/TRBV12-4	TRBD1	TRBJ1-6	TGTGCCAGCAGTTTTGGCGAGCGGACAGGCTTTCGTCCCCTCCACTTT	CASSFGERTGFRPLHF
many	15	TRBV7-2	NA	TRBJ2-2	TGTGCCAGCAGCTTAAGGGGTCTACGCACCGGGGAGCTGTTTTTT	CASSLRGLRTGELFF
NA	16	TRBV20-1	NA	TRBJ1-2	TGCAGTGCTAGAGATGGGGGGCGAGTCGGGGACTATGGCTACACCTTC	CSARDGGRVGDYGYTF
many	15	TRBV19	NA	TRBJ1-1	TGTGCCAGTAGTTCACAGCCCCCGAGGAACACTGAAGCTTTCTTT	CASSSQPPRNTEAFF
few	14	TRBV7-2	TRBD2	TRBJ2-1	TGTGCCAGCAGCTTATGGACTAGCGACAATGAGCAGTTCTTC	CASSLWTSDNEQFF
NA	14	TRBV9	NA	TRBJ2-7	TGTGCCAGCAGCGTAGCTTGGTCAGACTACGAGCAGTACTTC	CASSVAWSDYEQYF
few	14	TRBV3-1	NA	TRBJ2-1	TGTGCCAGCAGCCCCGGAGGACGGCTTAATGAGCAGTTCTTC	CASSPGGRLNEQFF
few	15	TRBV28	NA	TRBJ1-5	TGTGCCAGCAGTTTATTTGTCAGGGGTGGTCAGCCCCAGCATTTT	CASSLFVRGGQPQHF
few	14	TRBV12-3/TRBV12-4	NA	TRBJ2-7	TGTGCCAGCAGTTTAGGTTCAGGGAACTACGAGCAGTACTTC	CASSLGSGNYEQYF
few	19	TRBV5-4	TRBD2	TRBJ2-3	TGTGCCAGCAGCTCGCTCGGGCGGGAGGTCGGATCTAGCACAGATACGCAGTATTTT	CASSSLGREVGSSTDTQYF
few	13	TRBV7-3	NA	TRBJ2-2	TGTGCCAGCAGGGGACCGTCCCCCGGGGAGCTGTTTTTT	CASRGPSPGELFF
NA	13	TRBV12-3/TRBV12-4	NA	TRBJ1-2	TGTGCCAGCAGTTTCAGGTCTGGGTATGGCTACACCTTC	CASSFRSGYGYTF
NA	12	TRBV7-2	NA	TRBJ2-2	TGTGCTGGTATAGAGAACACCGGGGAGCTGTTTTTT	CAGIENTGELFF
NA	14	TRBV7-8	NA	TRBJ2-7	TGTGCCAGCAGCTTAGGGTACAGAGGCTACGAGCAGTACTTC	CASSLGYRGYEQYF
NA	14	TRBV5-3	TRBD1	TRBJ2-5	TGTGCCAGCAGCCAGAGGGACAGGGGTACGACCCAGTACTTC	CASSQRDRGTTQYF
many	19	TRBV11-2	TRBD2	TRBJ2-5	TGTGCCAGCAGCCCCAGCGGGACTAGCGCATGGGTAGTTTCGGAGACCCAGTACTTC	CASSPSGTSAWVVSETQYF
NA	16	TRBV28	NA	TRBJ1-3	TGTGCCAGCAGTTTATGGTTGGGGGCCTCTGGAAACACCATATATTTT	CASSLWLGASGNTIYF
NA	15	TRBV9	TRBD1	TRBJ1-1	TGTGCCAGCAGCGTATTAGACAGGGTGAGCACTGAAGCTTTCTTT	CASSVLDRVSTEAFF
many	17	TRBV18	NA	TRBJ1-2	TGTGCCAGCTCACCACCCCCACCCAGGGAGGCTAACTATGGCTACACCTTC	CASSPPPPREANYGYTF
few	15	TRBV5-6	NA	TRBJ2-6	TGTGCCAGCAGCTTGCGCAGCACTGGGGCCAACGTCCTGACTTTC	CASSLRSTGANVLTF
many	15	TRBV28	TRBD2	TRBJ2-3	TGTGCCAGCAGTCCTACTAGCGGGGGCACAGATACGCAGTATTTT	CASSPTSGGTDTQYF
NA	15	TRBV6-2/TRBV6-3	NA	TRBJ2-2	TGTGCCAGCAGGCCGAACAGGGCGGGCACCGGGGAGCTGTTTTTT	CASRPNRAGTGELFF
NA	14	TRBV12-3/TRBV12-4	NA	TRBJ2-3	TGTGCCAGCAGCATGGCGGGGAGGTCAGATACGCAGTATTTT	CASSMAGRSDTQYF
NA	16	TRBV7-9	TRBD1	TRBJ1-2	TGTGCCAGCAGCTGGGACAGGGGGACGGTTAACTATGGCTACACCTTC	CASSWDRGTVNYGYTF
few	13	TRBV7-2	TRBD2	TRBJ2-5	TGTGCCAGCAGATTAGCGGGGGGGGAGACCCAGTACTTC	CASRLAGGETQYF
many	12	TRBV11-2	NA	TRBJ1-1	TGTGCCAGCAGCTTTGTGGGGACTGAAGCTTTCTTT	CASSFVGTEAFF
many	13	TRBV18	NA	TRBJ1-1	TGTGCCAGCTCACCGGACCAGAACACTGAAGCTTTCTTT	CASSPDQNTEAFF
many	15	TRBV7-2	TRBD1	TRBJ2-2	TGTGCCAGCAGCCAGGACAGGGGAGACACCGGGGAGCTGTTTTTT	CASSQDRGDTGELFF
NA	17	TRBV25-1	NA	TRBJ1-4	TGTGCCAGCAGTGAAGGGGAAGGGATGTGGACTAATGAAAAACTGTTTTTT	CASSEGEGMWTNEKLFF
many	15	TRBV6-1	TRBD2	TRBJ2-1	TGTGCCAGCAGTGATCCGGGGGGGATCTACAATGAGCAGTTCTTC	CASSDPGGIYNEQFF
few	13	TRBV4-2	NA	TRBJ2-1	TGTGCCAGCAGCCAAGAAAGGGTGAATGAGCAGTTCTTC	CASSQERVNEQFF
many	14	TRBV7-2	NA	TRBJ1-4	TGTGCCAGCAGCTTATCAGGGGTGGTCGAAAAACTGTTTTTT	CASSLSGVVEKLFF
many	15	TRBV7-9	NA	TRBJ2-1	TGTGCCAGCAGCTATCCGGGGATCTACAATGAAGAGCAGTTCTTC	CASSYPGIYNEEQFF
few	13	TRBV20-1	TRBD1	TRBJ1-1	TGCAGTGTGGTTCAGGGGGTGGGCACTGAAGCTTTCTTT	CSVVQGVGTEAFF
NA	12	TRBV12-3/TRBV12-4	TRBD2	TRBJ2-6	TGTGCCAGCAGTTTTGCGGGGGACGTCCTGACTTTC	CASSFAGDVLTF
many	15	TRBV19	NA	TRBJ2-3	TGTGCCAGTAGTTCCCGACTGACTAGCACAGATACGCAGTATTTT	CASSSRLTSTDTQYF
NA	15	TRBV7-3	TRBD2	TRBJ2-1	TGTGCCAGCAGCTTACTAGCGGGGGCCTTCAATGAGCAGTTCTTC	CASSLLAGAFNEQFF
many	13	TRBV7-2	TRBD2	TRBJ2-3	TGTGCCAGCAGCCTCAGCGGGGTGGATACGCAGTATTTT	CASSLSGVDTQYF
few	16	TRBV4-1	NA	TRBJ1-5	TGCGCCAGCAGCCAAGATTTAGGGGTTTGGAATCAGCCCCAGCATTTT	CASSQDLGVWNQPQHF
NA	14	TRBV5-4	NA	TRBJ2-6	TGTGCCAGCAGCAAGACGTCTGGGGCCAACGTCCTGACTTTC	CASSKTSGANVLTF
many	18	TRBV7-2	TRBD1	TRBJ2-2	TGTGCCAGCAGCTTGAGGGCTGAGGGACAGGGCGTAACCGGGGAGCTGTTTTTT	CASSLRAEGQGVTGELFF
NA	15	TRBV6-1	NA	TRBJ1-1	TGTGCCAGCAGTGAATTAGCCAGGGCGGTCCCTGAAGCTTTCTTT	CASSELARAVPEAFF
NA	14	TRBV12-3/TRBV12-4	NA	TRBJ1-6	TGTGCCAGCAGTTTACTAGGAAGTAATTCACCCCTCCACTTT	CASSLLGSNSPLHF
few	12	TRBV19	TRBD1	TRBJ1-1	TGTGCCAGCGGACAGGTGAACACTGAAGCTTTCTTT	CASGQVNTEAFF